This entry lists 25 T cell receptor beta chains sequenced from one sample in a study of T cell repertoires in cytomegalovirus infection. Each CDR3 protein is one row after TCRdb ran MiXCR on the reads. The sample shows almost 300,000 distinct CDR3 sequences, about 9.1% of them seen only once. Sequencing input: PBMCs. These receptors came from a human donor in good health (CMV status not recorded). Some clones in this sample may be carry-over from other donors' samples.

This clonotype was counted ten times or more. The chain couples TRBV6-2 or TRBV6-3 to TRBJ2-7, with D possibly being TRBD2 (5 bases). Per the germline V gene, CDR1 is MNHEY and CDR2 is SVGEGT. The CDR3 covers 12 residues. V lost 5 bases, J lost 6 bases, and 11 bases lay in between. As DNA, the CDR3 is TGTGCCAGCAGTGGGGAGCTATCCGAGCAGTACTTC. Its translation is CASSGELSEQYF.

In regard to this clonotype: One base away lies a much larger clone, so this may be a sequencing read error. The chain employs TRBV6-9 and TRBJ2-7; D possibly corresponds to TRBD2 (5 bases). Germline V gives CDR1 MNHGY, CDR2 SVAAGI. The CDR3 has 12 residues. The CDR3 DNA reads TGTGCCAGCAGTGACCGTTATAGCGAGCAGAACTTC. This sequence encodes CASSDRYSEQNF.

A few counts support this clonotype. The chain employs TRBV5-6 and TRBJ2-7; 7 positions match TRBD1. From germline, CDR1 is SGHDT and CDR2 YYEEEE. The CDR3 spans 19 residues. Germline trimming cut 2 bases from V and 2 bases from J; bases unmatched to any gene: 19. CDR3 nucleotides: TGTGCCAGCAGCTTCCGGCCGGACAGGATACGAAGGGGCCCCTACGAGCAGTACGTC. The encoded protein is CASSFRPDRIRRGPYEQYV.

J is TRBJ1-5 and V is TRBV5-8; the D is unclear. Germline assignment: CDR1 SGHTS and CDR2 YDEGEE. The CDR3 is 15 residues long. V was trimmed by 4 bases and J by 6 bases, leaving 17 bases between them. CDR3 nucleotides: TGTGCCAGCAGCCTGACCGAAACTACCGGTCAGCCCCAGCATTTT. Translating gives CASSLTETTGQPQHF.

This clonotype was found many times. Written as DNA, the CDR3 is TGTGCCAGCAGTTTATACAGAAGCTACAATCAGCCCCAGCATTTT. Encoded protein: CASSLYRSYNQPQHF. V and J are TRBV27 and TRBJ1-5; D unclear. Trimming took off 1 base at V and 3 bases at J, with 10 bases between the two ends. This CDR3 is 15 amino acids long. In germline, CDR1 is MNHEY, CDR2 SMNVEV (reference sequence).

This clonotype was seen a few times. The gene calls are TRBV2 and TRBJ2-6, with 8 bases matching TRBD1. The CDR3 is 17 residues long. J gave up 0 bases and V 6 bases, and 7 bases lay outside the gene matches. CDR1 is SNHLY and CDR2 is FYNNEI in the germline V gene. The CDR3 sequence is CASRDGQGSSGANVLTF. The CDR3 DNA follows: TGTGCCAGCAGGGACGGACAGGGCAGCTCTGGGGCCAACGTCCTGACTTTC.

The chain links TRBV5-1 to TRBJ1-4; 7 nucleotides align to TRBD1. Germline V gives CDR1 SGHRS, CDR2 YFSETQ. The ends lost 4 bases at V and 3 bases at J; junction bases unmatched: 6. CDR3 length: 15 amino acids. CDR3 region: CASSPGTEANEKLFF. The CDR3 DNA is TGCGCCAGCAGCCCTGGGACAGAAGCTAATGAAAAACTGTTTTTT.

This rearrangement joins TRBV5-1 to TRBJ1-1; 7 nucleotides agree with TRBD1. This CDR3 comprises 17 residues. Germline loops: CDR1 SGHRS, CDR2 YFSETQ. V lost 1 base, J lost 0 bases, and 9 bases stayed unmatched. The CDR3 is CASSLTPATGMNTEAFF. Here the CDR3 DNA reads TGCGCCAGCAGCTTGACACCAGCGACAGGGATGAACACTGAAGCTTTCTTT.

In its sample, this clonotype was seen a few times. The V and J genes are TRBV28 and TRBJ2-7, with D possibly being TRBD1 (6 bases). This CDR3 has 12 residues. V was cut by 8 bases and J by 3 bases, with 11 bases left in between. The germline CDR1 and CDR2 sequences are MDHEN and SYDVKM. The CDR3 DNA reads as TGTGCCAGCTCGACAGGACACTACGAGCAGTACGTC. Amino acids: CASSTGHYEQYV.

The sample holds many counts of this clonotype. The chain has TRBV7-3 and TRBJ2-2; D possibly corresponds to TRBD1 (5 bases). Germline lookup yields CDR1 SGHTA and CDR2 FQGTGA. The CDR3 has 16 residues. V gave up 2 bases and J gave up 2 bases, with 12 bases separating them. In DNA form, the CDR3 reads TGTGCCAGCAGCTTAGGGGCAGGACCCAACACCGGGGAGCTGTTTTTT. Its translation is CASSLGAGPNTGELFF.

The sample holds many counts of this clonotype. The CDR3 here is CASSPTAWGTQYF. CDR3 DNA sequence: TGTGCCAGCAGTCCGACTGCCTGGGGTACGCAGTATTTT. The chain couples TRBV28 to TRBJ2-3; D call uncertain. CDR3 length: 13 residues. Trimming removed 5 bases at V and 8 bases at J, with 14 bases between. Germline CDR1 reads MDHEN; CDR2 reads SYDVKM.

Notes on this clonotype: Since a much larger clone is just one base distant, this may be a read error. The J gene is TRBJ2-1, the V gene TRBV12-3 or TRBV12-4, with 9 bases aligning to TRBD2. This CDR3 region has 14 residues. J gave up 4 bases and V 4 bases, and 2 bases lay outside the gene matches. The chain's CDR3 is CASSSLAGYNEQFF. The CDR3 nucleotides are TGTGCCAGCAGTTCTCTAGCGGGGTACAATGAGCAGTTCTTC.

The J gene is TRBJ2-2, the V gene TRBV3-1; D unresolved. CDR1 and CDR2 (germline): LGHDT, YNNKEL (reference sequence). This CDR3 region has 15 residues. Deletions cut 2 bases from V and 7 bases from J, with 14 bases between. CDR3 amino acids: CASSQLSRRNGELFF. Written as DNA, the CDR3 is TGTGCCAGCAGCCAACTTAGCAGGCGGAACGGGGAGCTGTTTTTT.

V is TRBV20-1 and J is TRBJ1-6; a weak D match, TRBD1 (5 bases). Trimming shortened V by 1 base and J by 8 bases, and 15 bases separated the two germline ends. This CDR3 contains 15 residues. Germline V lookup: CDR1 DFQATT, CDR2 SNEGSKA (reference sequence). The CDR3 loop is CSARGAGGTHSPLHF. The CDR3 region has the DNA TGCAGTGCTAGAGGGGCGGGGGGTACGCATTCACCCCTCCACTTT.

This clonotype was seen at least ten times. V and J are TRBV7-2 and TRBJ1-5, with 10 bases identical to TRBD1. The CDR3 has 18 residues. The ends lost 2 bases at V and 3 bases at J; junction bases unmatched: 10. CDR1 and CDR2 from the germline V gene are SGHTA and FQGNSA. CDR3 amino acids: CASSLTYGQGVPNQPQHF. In DNA form, the CDR3 reads TGTGCCAGCAGCTTAACATACGGACAGGGGGTCCCCAATCAGCCCCAGCATTTT. Variable domain in full (rest from reference TRBV7-2 and TRBJ1-5): GAGVSQSPSNKVTEKGKDVELRCDPISGHTALYWYRQSLGQGLEFLIYFQGNSAPDKSGLPSDRFSAERTGGSVSTLTIQRTQQEDSAVYLCASSLTYGQGVPNQPQHFGDGTRLSIL.

The gene calls are TRBV4-2 and TRBJ1-1; weak D call: TRBD1 (5 bases). V lost 0 bases to trimming and J lost 10 bases, with 12 bases between them. The CDR3 loop spans 13 amino acids. Germline V lookup: CDR1 LGHNA, CDR2 YNFKEQ. CDR3: CASSQEQGRGAFF. As DNA, the CDR3 is TGTGCCAGCAGCCAAGAGCAGGGCAGAGGAGCTTTCTTT.

This chain links TRBV29-1 with TRBJ2-1; 9 bases fit TRBD2. The CDR3 runs 16 residues. Per germline, CDR1 SQVTM and CDR2 ANQGSEA. V gave up 3 bases and J gave up 4 bases; unmatched junction bases: 10. The CDR3 is CSVEGGLALEYNEQFF. CDR3 nucleotide sequence: TGCAGCGTTGAGGGGGGACTAGCCCTAGAGTACAATGAGCAGTTCTTC.

This chain connects TRBV27 to TRBJ1-1; perhaps TRBD1 as D (6 bases). The CDR3 has 14 residues. V dropped 6 bases and J dropped 1 base, with 12 bases sitting between them. CDR1 is MNHEY and CDR2 is SMNVEV in the germline V gene (reference sequence). This CDR3 reads CASSRDTTNTEAFF. In DNA form, the CDR3 reads TGTGCCAGCAGCCGGGACACGACGAACACTGAAGCTTTCTTT.

The chain is built from TRBV20-1 and TRBJ1-1; TRBD1 matches at 7 bases. V lost 6 bases to trimming and J lost 7 bases; unmatched junction nucleotides: 5. Germline CDR1 DFQATT, CDR2 SNEGSKA (reference sequence). CDR3 length: 11 residues. For the CDR3, the DNA is TGCAGTGCAAGGACAGGATTTGAAGCTTTCTTT. Translating gives CSARTGFEAFF.

This clonotype has more than one count but fewer than ten. The V call is TRBV7-9, the J call TRBJ1-2; no firm D call. The V end lost 5 bases, the J end lost 4 bases, and 14 bases lay between the germline ends. The CDR3 length is 14 residues. Germline values: CDR1 SEHNR, CDR2 FQNEAQ (reference sequence). The CDR3 DNA sequence: TGTGCCAGCAGCCCCGAGGGTGGGGTCTATGGCTACACCTTC. This sequence encodes CASSPEGGVYGYTF.

This clonotype was counted many times. The V gene is TRBV7-2, the J gene TRBJ2-2; D is unclear. Germline CDR1 and CDR2: SGHTA and FQGNSA. Trimming shortened V by 7 bases and J by 7 bases, and 13 bases separated the two germline ends. The CDR3 has 13 amino acids. DNA for the CDR3: TGTGCCAGCACCCGATCCTTGGGCGGGGAGCTGTTTTTT. Amino acids: CASTRSLGGELFF.

This clonotype was detected many times. This chain uses TRBV7-9 with TRBJ2-1, with D unresolved. Trimming removed 0 bases from V and 3 bases from J, with 3 bases in between. The CDR3 runs 13 residues. Germline V gene data show CDR1 as SEHNR and CDR2 as FQNEAQ (reference sequence). CDR3 coding DNA: TGTGCCAGCAGCTTAGCAAACTACAATGAGCAGTTCTTC. Protein product: CASSLANYNEQFF.

The chain couples TRBV28 to TRBJ1-6; tentatively, D is TRBD1 (6 bases). V lost 4 bases, J lost 5 bases, and 9 bases lay in between. In germline, CDR1 is MDHEN, CDR2 SYDVKM. This CDR3 is 14 amino acids long. CDR3 loop: CASSSYRDNSPLHF. The CDR3 DNA reads as TGTGCCAGCAGTTCTTACAGGGATAATTCACCCCTCCACTTT.

This clonotype showed up just a few times. The rearrangement links TRBV6-2 or TRBV6-3 to TRBJ1-6; 8 bases agree with TRBD1. The V gene end was trimmed by 4 bases and the J gene end by 9 bases; junction bases not matched to a gene: 2. Germline loops: CDR1 MNHEY, CDR2 SVGEGT. The CDR3 covers 13 residues. CDR3 protein: CASSWTGRSPLHF. DNA for the CDR3: TGTGCCAGCAGTTGGACAGGGCGTTCACCCCTCCACTTT.

The CDR3 DNA is TGCAGCGCATTAAACAGGGGGCAAAACAATGAGCAGTTCTTC. It specifies CSALNRGQNNEQFF. The chain joins TRBV29-1 to TRBJ2-1; 9 bases are shared with TRBD1. The CDR3 loop spans 14 amino acids. Unmatched junction bases numbered 9, after V lost 7 bases and J lost 5 bases. The germline gives CDR1 SQVTM, CDR2 ANQGSEA.